The 32 T cell receptor beta chains given below trace back to one sample, sequenced in a study of blood T cell repertoires in COVID-19. Only in-frame clones appear in the TCRdb table, and some are missing; sequencing was by immunoSEQ multiplex PCR. The repertoire consists of about 320,000 clones, with around 84% occurring once and the leading ten covering more than 9%. The specimen was PBMCs or T cells enriched from blood (not recorded which). The receptors derive from a woman aged 18-35 years who had recovered from COVID-19.

The genes are TRBV12-3 or TRBV12-4 and TRBJ1-1, with TRBD1 identical over 7 bases. Trimming removed 5 bases from V and 4 bases from J; junction bases left unmatched: 4. The CDR3 contains 13 residues. In nucleotides, the CDR3 is TGTGCCAGCAGTGAACAGGGGATCACTGAAGCTTTCTTT. Translated, it gives CASSEQGITEAFF.

The chain couples TRBV5-4 to TRBJ1-2, with D tentatively TRBD1 (6 bases). V lost 4 bases, J lost 7 bases, and 23 bases lay in between. This CDR3 contains 16 residues. Germline CDR1 is SGHNT and CDR2 is YYREEE (reference sequence). Here the CDR3 DNA reads TGTGCCAGCAGCGATTACGTCTCCCAGGGGTTCGGTGGCTACACCTTC. Translating it yields CASSDYVSQGFGGYTF.

The chain employs TRBV30 and TRBJ2-7, with TRBD1 matching over 10 bases. Germline trimming cut 2 bases from V and 4 bases from J; bases unmatched to any gene: 5. From germline, CDR1 is GTSNPN and CDR2 SVGIG (reference sequence). There are 14 residues in the CDR3. The CDR3 is CAWSTGTGDYEQYF. The CDR3 DNA follows: TGTGCCTGGAGTACCGGGACAGGGGATTACGAGCAGTACTTC.

CDR3 in amino acids: CASSFKTGTSGSSDEQYF. The CDR3, as DNA: TGTGCCAGCAGCTTCAAAACAGGGACTAGCGGGAGTTCGGACGAGCAGTACTTC. V gene TRBV13 combines with J gene TRBJ2-7; 14 positions agree with TRBD2. This CDR3 region has 18 residues. V gave up 3 bases and J gave up 5 bases; unmatched junction bases: 12. The V gene's germline CDR1 is PRHDT and CDR2 FYEKMQ (reference sequence).

This chain links TRBV5-1 with TRBJ1-1, with 7 bases identical to TRBD1. CDR1 and CDR2 from the germline V gene are SGHRS and YFSETQ. Trimming cost V 4 bases and J 1 base; bases outside gene matches: 7. The CDR3 sequence is 15 residues long. Written as DNA, the CDR3 is TGCGCCAGCAGCGACAGGACAGGCAAGAACACTGAAGCTTTCTTT. Protein product: CASSDRTGKNTEAFF.

This clone was observed a single time. CDR3 DNA sequence: TGTGCCAGCAGCGGAGGCCCCGCCCTAAACTATGGCTACACCTTC. Translating gives CASSGGPALNYGYTF. This chain joins TRBV9 and TRBJ1-2, with D hard to call. The CDR3 extends over 15 amino acids. V was shortened by 3 bases and J by 2 bases, with 14 bases between the two germline ends. Germline lookup yields CDR1 SGDLS and CDR2 YYNGEE.

The gene calls are TRBV20-1 and TRBJ1-2, with unresolved D. Germline CDR1 DFQATT, CDR2 SNEGSKA (reference sequence). V shed 0 bases and J shed 12 bases, with 11 bases lying between them. The CDR3 has 11 amino acids. CDR3 protein: CSARDAQQDTF. The DNA of the CDR3 is TGCAGTGCTAGAGATGCACAGCAGGACACCTTC.

The chain is built from TRBV3-1 (or the pseudogene TRBV3-2) and TRBJ2-1; 9 bases line up with TRBD2. In germline, CDR1 is LGHDT, CDR2 YNNKEL (reference sequence). After removal of 1 base from V and 10 bases from J, the junction contained 5 bases not matched to a gene. This CDR3 comprises 14 residues. The CDR3 DNA reads as TGTGCCAGCAGCCAAGTTAGCGGGAGTGGAGAGCAGTTCTTC. Translated: CASSQVSGSGEQFF.

A single count supports this clone. This sequence joins TRBV7-3 and TRBJ2-1; maybe TRBD2 (5 bases). The CDR3 contains 13 residues. Germline lookup yields CDR1 SGHTA and CDR2 FQGTGA. The V end lost 1 base, the J end lost 7 bases, and 8 bases lay between the germline ends. The chain's CDR3 is CASSLMRENEQFF. The CDR3 coding sequence is TGTGCCAGCAGCTTAATGAGGGAGAATGAGCAGTTCTTC.

V and J are TRBV15 and TRBJ2-1; TRBD2 agrees at 8 bases. Per germline, CDR1 LNHNV and CDR2 YYDKDF (reference sequence). J lost 7 bases, V lost 1 base, and 6 bases had no gene match. This CDR3 comprises 15 residues. Here the CDR3 reads CATSRAGGPWNEQFF. CDR3 in DNA: TGTGCCACCAGCAGAGCGGGAGGGCCCTGGAATGAGCAGTTCTTC.

V is TRBV24-1 and J is TRBJ2-7; 10 nucleotides line up with TRBD2. The trim removed 8 bases at V and 5 bases at J, leaving 5 bases unmatched. CDR1 and CDR2 (germline): KGHDR, SFDVKD. CDR3 length equals 13 residues. The CDR3 reads CATTGTSEDEQYF. The DNA for the CDR3 is TGTGCCACCACCGGGACTAGCGAGGACGAGCAGTACTTC.

The chain links TRBV3-1 (or the pseudogene TRBV3-2) to TRBJ1-2; D unresolved. Trimming pared 8 bases from V and 6 bases from J, leaving 19 bases between. In germline, CDR1 is LGHDT, CDR2 YNNKEL (reference sequence). The CDR3 covers 14 residues. CDR3 amino acids: CASSQDFLGDGYTF. In nucleotides, the CDR3 is TGTGCCAGCTCACAAGACTTCCTCGGGGATGGCTACACCTTC.

The chain carries TRBV3-1 (or the pseudogene TRBV3-2) and TRBJ1-4, with unresolved D. The V and J ends lost 0 bases and 4 bases respectively, with 9 bases between them. This CDR3 has 15 amino acids. In germline, CDR1 is LGHDT, CDR2 YNNKEL (reference sequence). Written as DNA, the CDR3 is TGTGCCAGCAGCCAAGATCCGAGCTTTAATGAAAAACTGTTTTTT. Protein sequence: CASSQDPSFNEKLFF.

V usage is TRBV7-9 and J usage is TRBJ1-6; no clear D. Germline values: CDR1 SEHNR, CDR2 FQNEAQ (reference sequence). This CDR3 is 14 amino acids long. With 2 bases removed from V and 8 bases from J, the gap between germline ends came to 10 bases. The CDR3 sequence: CASSLLDSYSPLHF. The CDR3 DNA reads TGTGCCAGCAGCTTATTAGACTCATATTCACCCCTCCACTTT.

This chain links TRBV5-1 with TRBJ2-7, with TRBD1 identical over 7 bases. Germline V gene data show CDR1 as SGHRS and CDR2 as YFSETQ. The J segment lost 7 bases and the V segment lost 0 bases, leaving 4 bases of the junction unmatched. This CDR3 has 13 residues. CDR3 protein: CASSLEGAWEQYF. The DNA for the CDR3 is TGCGCCAGCAGCTTGGAGGGGGCGTGGGAGCAGTACTTC.

The chain recombines TRBV29-1 with TRBJ2-7; 14 positions match TRBD2. V gave up 6 bases and J gave up 4 bases; unmatched junction bases: 8. This CDR3 is built from 15 residues. Germline V gives CDR1 SQVTM, CDR2 ANQGSEA. CDR3 region: CSVETGTSGGYEQYF. DNA for the CDR3: TGCAGCGTGGAAACCGGGACTAGCGGGGGATACGAGCAGTACTTC.

The gene calls are TRBV7-9 and TRBJ1-2, with TRBD1 matching over 8 bases. This CDR3 is 13 amino acids long. J lost 6 bases, V lost 3 bases, and 3 bases had no gene match. From germline, CDR1 is SEHNR and CDR2 FQNEAQ (reference sequence). CDR3 nucleotide sequence: TGTGCCAGCAGCTTTCAGGGGGCGCATGGCTACACCTTC. This encodes CASSFQGAHGYTF. Full variable domain (remainder filled in from reference TRBV7-9 and TRBJ1-2): DTGVSQNPRHKITKRGQNVTFRCDPISEHNRLYWYRQTLGQGPEFLTYFQNEAQLEKSRLLSDRFSAERPKGSFSTLEIQRTEQGDSAMYLCASSFQGAHGYTFGSGTRLTVV.

This clone was counted a single time. Other DNA variants within this sample encode the same CDR3. The chain links TRBV28 to TRBJ1-1; tentatively, D is TRBD1 (6 bases). Germline loops: CDR1 MDHEN, CDR2 SYDVKM. Trimming cost V 3 bases and J 1 base, with 9 bases left between them. The CDR3 covers 14 residues. The CDR3 loop is CASSFSTGNTEAFF. The CDR3 nucleotides are TGTGCCAGCAGTTTCTCGACAGGGAACACTGAAGCTTTCTTT.

This chain links TRBV11-1 with TRBJ2-1; 9 positions match TRBD2. V lost 5 bases and J lost 8; bases outside the gene matches: 10. From germline, CDR1 is SGHAT and CDR2 FQDESV (reference sequence). CDR3 length: 15 amino acids. CDR3 bases: TGTGCCAGCAGCACAGCGCGGGAGGGCCTGTATGAGCAGTTCTTC. Protein: CASSTAREGLYEQFF.

The chain carries TRBV7-6 and TRBJ1-1; 7 bases align to TRBD1. V dropped 5 bases and J dropped 7; count of bases not matched to a gene: 10. CDR1 SGHVS and CDR2 FNYEAQ come from the germline V gene. The CDR3 consists of 14 residues. CDR3 sequence reads: CASSQARGTDEAFF. The CDR3 DNA reads as TGTGCCAGCAGCCAGGCTAGAGGGACAGATGAAGCTTTCTTT.

This chain links TRBV12-2 with TRBJ1-3. TRBV12-2 is shown as a pseudogene. The CDR3 contains 17 residues. Here the CDR3 DNA reads TGTGCAAGTCGCTCCACCCTTAGGGAGGCCTCTGGAAACACCATATATTTT. The encoded protein is CASRSTLREASGNTIYF.

The chain couples TRBV3-1 (or the pseudogene TRBV3-2) to TRBJ2-1, with TRBD2 as a possible D gene (5 bases). Germline CDR1 LGHDT, CDR2 YNNKEL (reference sequence). With 0 bases removed from V and 10 bases from J, the gap between germline ends came to 19 bases. CDR3 length: 16 amino acids. DNA of the CDR3: TGTGCCAGCAGCCAAGATGTCGCTAGCCGTAAAGGGGAGCAGTTCTTC. Translation gives CASSQDVASRKGEQFF.

As DNA, the CDR3 is TGTGCCAGCAGCGCCCGGGACTCCAAGAACACCGGGGAGCTGTTTTTT. Protein product: CASSARDSKNTGELFF. The chain has TRBV9 and TRBJ2-2; TRBD2 might be the D (6 bases). Germline V gene sequence: CDR1 SGDLS, CDR2 YYNGEE. V dropped 3 bases and J dropped 1 base, with 13 bases sitting between them. The CDR3 loop spans 16 amino acids.

This rearrangement joins TRBV21-1 to TRBJ1-6; TRBD1, the table's D call, was not compared with the DNA. TRBV21-1 is a pseudogene segment. CDR3 size: 13 residues. CDR3 nucleotides: TGTGCCAGCAGTCCAGGGCTTAATTCACCCCTCCACTTT. Residues: CASSPGLNSPLHF.

The chain employs TRBV6-5 and TRBJ1-6, with D perhaps matching TRBD1 (5 bases). Germline CDR1 reads MNHEY; CDR2 reads SVGAGI. CDR3 length equals 14 residues. Trimming took off 1 base at V and 8 bases at J, with 9 bases between the two ends. CDR3 in amino acids: CASSYLGEDSPLHF. CDR3 coding DNA: TGTGCCAGCAGTTACTTAGGGGAGGATTCACCCCTCCACTTT.

This clone was seen a handful of times. The genes are TRBV5-1 and TRBJ1-1; no definite D call. The V end was cut by 0 bases, the J end by 7 bases, with 10 bases between. This CDR3 region has 13 residues. CDR1 and CDR2 (germline): SGHRS, YFSETQ. The CDR3 reads CASSLAAGYEAFF. In nucleotides, the CDR3 is TGCGCCAGCAGCTTGGCCGCGGGATATGAAGCTTTCTTT.

The chain uses TRBV28 and TRBJ2-7; D is perhaps TRBD2 (5 bases). Germline V gene data show CDR1 as MDHEN and CDR2 as SYDVKM. V was pared by 6 bases and J by 5 bases, with 23 bases between. The CDR3 sequence is 16 residues long. CDR3 loop: CASRTTKDSVAHEQYF. The DNA for the CDR3 is TGTGCCAGCAGAACAACTAAGGACTCGGTAGCCCACGAGCAGTACTTC.

This clone was detected only a few times. The chain has TRBV19 and TRBJ1-1; no reliable D call. The CDR3 loop spans 13 amino acids. Trimming pared 7 bases from V and 2 bases from J, leaving 11 bases between. In germline, CDR1 is LNHDA, CDR2 SQIVND (reference sequence). The CDR3 region is CASKPQANTEAFF. The DNA of the CDR3 is TGTGCCAGTAAGCCGCAGGCTAACACTGAAGCTTTCTTT.

The rearrangement uses TRBV9 and TRBJ1-1; 7 bases line up with TRBD1. The V gene end was trimmed by 3 bases and the J gene end by 5 bases; junction bases not matched to a gene: 7. This CDR3 has 14 amino acids. CDR1 is SGDLS, CDR2 YYNGEE, per germline. CDR3 DNA: TGTGCCAGCAGCGGGCGAGGGACAGTTACTGAAGCTTTCTTT. Translation: CASSGRGTVTEAFF.

The chain joins TRBV2 to TRBJ1-5; D is uncertain. There are 16 residues in the CDR3. Trimming removed 6 bases at V and 4 bases at J, with 19 bases between. The germline gives CDR1 SNHLY, CDR2 FYNNEI. CDR3 sequence: CASSVYGLQLNQPQHF. The CDR3 DNA is TGTGCCAGCAGCGTCTACGGCCTACAACTAAATCAGCCCCAGCATTTT.

The sample holds a few counts of this clone. V usage is TRBV6-1 and J usage is TRBJ1-1, with D possibly being TRBD1 (5 bases). Trimming shortened V by 3 bases and J by 6 bases, and 11 bases separated the two germline ends. CDR3 length equals 13 residues. Germline CDR1 reads MNHNS; CDR2 reads SASEGT. CDR3: CASSDRARAEAFF. DNA of the CDR3: TGTGCCAGCAGTGACAGGGCTCGAGCTGAAGCTTTCTTT.

V and J are TRBV30 and TRBJ1-2; a weak D match, TRBD1 (5 bases). Trimming took off 0 bases at V and 8 bases at J, with 16 bases between the two ends. CDR3 size: 14 residues. Germline V CDR1 and CDR2: GTSNPN, SVGIG (reference sequence). The CDR3, as DNA: TGTGCCTGGAGTGTCTGGCAGGGAGGAAAAGGCTACACCTTC. It is translated as CAWSVWQGGKGYTF.